This T cell receptor beta chain is from a study of identical twins. Whole-study results and caveats: Analyses of zero insertions could be partly confounded by invariant MAIT and iNKT cells.

In TCRdb, the 5' RACE reads were re-called with MiXCR into one record per CDR3 protein. The sample includes approximately 210,000 distinct CDR3 sequences, roughly 15% of them seen just once. In its sample, this clonotype was seen a few times. Antigen specificity is unknown. Trimming shortened V by 0 bases and J by 5 bases, and 12 bases separated the two germline ends. The CDR3 sequence is 14 residues long. Germline assignment: CDR1 SGHRS and CDR2 YFSETQ. In addition, the sample was reused for a study of T cells expressing NK-cell markers. That study reports: In about six donors, dominant CD3+CD56+NKG2C+ clonotypes ranked among the top 10 CD8+ clonotypes.

The source of this sequence is a woman aged 18-29 years in good health. Sequencing used CD8+ T cells sorted from blood. This chain connects TRBV5-1 to TRBJ2-7, with D possibly TRBD1 on 5 matching bases. The CDR3 here is CASSLVPRGNEQYF. The CDR3, as DNA: TGCGCCAGCAGCTTGGTCCCTAGGGGAAACGAGCAGTACTTC. Supplemented by reference TRBV5-1 and TRBJ2-7, the full variable domain reads KAGVTQTPRYLIKTRGQQVTLSCSPISGHRSVSWYQQTPGQGLQFLFEYFSETQRNKGNFPGRFSGRQFSNSRSEMNVSTLELGDSALYLCASSLVPRGNEQYFGPGTRLTVT.